This entry features one T cell receptor (beta chain) sequence. This clonotype was recorded at least ten times. Its antigen remains undetermined. The sample holds no much larger clone one base away, and base qualities are not on file. The data stem from a study of HIV-infected patients and healthy controls (dated by TCRdb to the mid-2010s). Measured from the cysteine to the phenylalanine, the CDR3 is 18 residues long. Only the CDR3 region is kept as DNA, spanning 54 bases read in frame from base 1. Relative to germline, V is 5 bases shorter and J is 0 bases shorter, with 22 bases between their ends. CDR1 SGHAT and CDR2 FQDESV are derived from the germline V gene (reference sequence). The library was made by 5' RACE. The data were produced on an Illumina MiSeq. The public reads were run again by TCRdb, first through fastp at Q25 and then through MiXCR, and only productive beta chains were kept. Each entry is one CDR3 protein sequence, shown with its most common DNA and genes. Within this sample are over 15,000 distinct CDR3 sequences, with about 16% of them counted one time only. Together, the top ten hold 24% of the sample.

Sequencing used CD8+ T cells from blood. Here the chain combines TRBV11-1 and TRBJ2-5; a tentative D call is TRBD2 (6 bases match). The TCR comes from a human donor in good health. For the CDR3, the sequence is CASSPENVGLPYQETQYF. The DNA sequence follows: TGTGCCAGCAGCCCTGAAAATGTGGGACTCCCGTACCAAGAGACCCAGTACTTC.